The T cell receptor (beta chain) described here comes from a study of cytomegalovirus exposure and HLA in healthy donors. This CDR3 has 11 amino acids. In germline, CDR1 is DFQATT, CDR2 SNEGSKA (reference sequence). The ends lost 6 bases at V and 9 bases at J; junction bases unmatched: 7. This PCR relied on a set of 60 Vbeta primers and 13 Jbeta primers. The repertoire was sequenced with immunoSEQ multiplex PCR; TCRdb's copy has only in-frame clones and lacks some. This repertoire shows around 110,000 clones, around 60% found once; its top ten account for over 8.5%. The TCR sequence derives from a woman in her forties in good health and CMV-seropositive. The sample consisted of PBMCs. The chain recombines TRBV20-1 with TRBJ2-7, with 8 bases fitting TRBD2. CDR3 coding DNA: TGCAGTGCCAGTCCACGGGGGGGGCAGTACTTC. Protein sequence: CSASPRGGQYF.